This T cell receptor beta chain stems from a study of Ad26.COV2.S vaccination and SARS-CoV-2 variants (dated by TCRdb to about 2021). Background on the whole study: Vaccine-arm donors were drawn from COV1001, a multicentre, randomized, double-blind, placebo-controlled phase I-IIa trial of Ad26.COV2.S in healthy adults. Ad26.COV2.S was administered intramuscularly at 5 x 10^10 or 1 x 10^11 viral particles, either as a single shot or as two shots given 56 days apart. The specificity and breadth of SARS-CoV-2-reactive T cell receptors after Ad26.COV2.S vaccination were assessed by TCRbeta repertoire sequencing. A total of approximately 30 samples were included in the TCR-sequenced set, comprising 19 Ad26.COV2.S vaccine recipients, 5 placebo recipients and 8 SARS-CoV-2 convalescent individuals. Trial participants were randomized into five groups of five, in which low-dose or high-dose Ad26.COV2.S was given once or twice, or placebo was given on both occasions. Investigators remained blinded to trial group allocation during experiments and outcome assessment. Overall results and qualifications from the work: The authors noted that the TCR breadth and depth analyses may have underestimated total T cell responses. Substantial breadth of spike-specific CD8+ and CD4+ T cell responses was reported after vaccination. Ad26.COV2.S recipients had higher spike-specific TCR breadth than placebo recipients (P = 0.0014). Non-spike TCR breadth was comparable between vaccine and placebo recipients, consistent with the vaccine containing only spike. The study lacked the statistical power to compare responses across vaccine doses or regimens.

In regard to this clone: No antigen is known for it. Base quality data are lacking; no much larger clone is found one base away.

According to the study, the label for this sample's treatment or condition signals: around 19 received Ad26.COV2.S at low or high dose, single or two shots; about 5 received placebo; per-sample allocation not given. Repertoires of vaccine and placebo recipients were sequenced from samples taken on day 63 after the first injection. Cohort 1b enrolled about two dozen adults aged 18-55 years at a single site in Boston, USA, between 29 July and 7 August 2020. Ad26.COV2.S was a replication-incompetent adenovirus type 26 vector that expressed a prefusion-stabilized SARS-CoV-2 spike protein derived from the original Wuhan strain. TCRbeta CDR3 regions were sequenced with the immunoSEQ Assay. After extraction, genomic DNA underwent amplification by bias-controlled multiplex PCR, followed by high-throughput sequencing. In the source study's methods: Collapsing and filtering of sequences were performed to quantify the absolute abundance of each unique TCRbeta CDR3 region. T cell fraction was estimated by normalizing TCRbeta template counts to usable DNA, which was measured by amplifying reference genes present in all nucleated cells. Repertoire TCRs were annotated as SARS-CoV-2-specific when V gene, CDR3 amino acid sequence and J gene were exactly matched to a known reactive TCR set. MIRA supplied the reference SARS-CoV-2 TCR set, which was filtered for enrichment in COVID-19-positive ImmuneCODE repertoires so that public or cross-reactive TCRs were removed. Using the MIRA antigens, annotated TCRs were further analysed by specific ORF or by position within an ORF. Breadth was defined as annotated unique rearrangements over total unique productive rearrangements; depth was the summed frequency of those rearrangements. TCR breadth was compared between groups using two-sided Wilcoxon rank-sum tests. TCRdb stores this immuneACCESS table with in-frame sequences only. Part of the clones is absent; in the studies checked, under half of the shortfall reflects unresolved V genes, and no reason is known for the rest. The D gene and trimming were derived from the DNA, and the V and J assignments and clone size from that table. The sample includes about 350,000 clones, with approximately 90% observed a single time. The ten most abundant clones make up just under 5% of the sample.

The CDR3 starts with the cysteine, ends with the phenylalanine, and has 15 residues. The retained sequence is limited to the CDR3, 45 bases, with the frame set at the first base. Looking up the germline V gene (reference sequence) yields CDR1 SEHNR and CDR2 FQNEAQ. V is pruned by 5 bases and J by 5 bases, leaving 9 bases of the junction without a gene match. This sequence originates from a person between 18 and 59 years old who received the Ad26.COV2.S COVID-19 vaccine or a placebo. The rearranged chain carries TRBV7-9 and TRBJ1-1; TRBD1 matches 9 bases in the middle. This specimen consisted of peripheral blood, obtained in a trial of Ad26.COV2.S vaccine versus placebo. The nucleotide sequence reads TGTGCCAGCAGCGCCTGGACAGGGGAAGGGACTGAAGCTTTCTTT. Its amino acids are CASSAWTGEGTEAFF.